Shown below are 21 T cell receptor beta chains from a single sample sequenced in a study of T cells after posttransplantation cyclophosphamide. Busulfan-fludarabine conditioning, marrow transplant, and cyclophosphamide on days +3 and +4 were administered. Libraries were prepared by immunoSEQ multiplex PCR; TCRdb keeps only in-frame clonotypes and omits some of them. Sampling found about 25,000 clones, none seen once. The material was PBMCs, obtained after allogeneic stem cell transplant with posttransplant cyclophosphamide. These receptors came from a young adult male patient who received an allogeneic stem cell transplant from a related donor, was CMV-positive, and had no GVHD. The graft donor may account for some of the T cells.

This clone was seen many times. The rearrangement joins TRBV5-6 to TRBJ2-3; the D is unclear. V lost 0 bases and J lost 4, with 9 bases in between. Germline V gene sequence: CDR1 SGHDT, CDR2 YYEEEE. There are 14 residues in the CDR3. CDR3 sequence reads: CASSLGPRPDTQYF. The DNA of the CDR3 is TGTGCCAGCAGCTTGGGACCTAGGCCAGATACGCAGTATTTT.

This clone has at least ten counts. The chain employs TRBV4-1 and TRBJ2-7; D gene unclear. V was shortened by 1 base and J by 2 bases, with 6 bases between the two germline ends. The CDR3 has 13 amino acids. The germline gives CDR1 MGHRA, CDR2 YSYEKL. The DNA of the CDR3 is TGCGCCAGCAGCCAAGCTATTACCTACGAGCAGTACTTC. It specifies CASSQAITYEQYF.

This clone was seen repeatedly, ten times or more. V usage is TRBV5-6 and J usage is TRBJ2-7; D perhaps matches TRBD1 (5 bases). Germline V gene data show CDR1 as SGHDT and CDR2 as YYEEEE. This CDR3 spans 13 amino acids. The V and J ends lost 4 bases and 6 bases respectively, with 14 bases between them. The CDR3, as DNA: TGTGCCAGCAGCCAAGGCTGGGGCGGCGAGCAGTACTTC. Amino acid sequence: CASSQGWGGEQYF.

This clone was counted many times. The gene calls are TRBV18 and TRBJ2-7; 8 nucleotides match TRBD1. CDR1 is KGHSH and CDR2 is LQKENI in the germline V gene. The V segment lost 5 bases and the J segment 6 bases; nucleotides outside the gene matches: 6. This CDR3 contains 13 residues. CDR3 in DNA: TGTGCCAGCTCAATGGACAGGGTGGCCGAGCAGTACTTC. This translates into CASSMDRVAEQYF.

Ten or more counts support this clone. The chain combines TRBV2 with TRBJ2-1; D gene unclear. Between the trimmed V and J ends, which lost 3 bases and 0 bases, there was a span of 9 bases. This CDR3 is built from 15 residues. Germline V gene sequence: CDR1 SNHLY, CDR2 FYNNEI. The CDR3 nucleotides read TGTGCCAGCAGTGAGTGGCTGATCTCCTACAATGAGCAGTTCTTC. Translated: CASSEWLISYNEQFF.

The table lists this clone with many counts. The chain has TRBV28 and TRBJ2-5; tentative D call: TRBD1 (6 bases). Germline lookup yields CDR1 MDHEN and CDR2 SYDVKM. V lost 2 bases and J 1 base, leaving 11 bases between the germline ends. This CDR3 has 15 amino acids. The CDR3: CASSLGWGPQETQYF. DNA for the CDR3: TGTGCCAGCAGTTTAGGGTGGGGGCCCCAAGAGACCCAGTACTTC.

This clone was seen repeatedly, ten times or more. The rearrangement links TRBV4-1 to TRBJ1-2; TRBD1 matches 10 bases. The CDR3 covers 14 residues. CDR1 and CDR2 from the germline V gene are MGHRA and YSYEKL. Trimming at V came to 6 bases and at J to 3 bases, leaving 4 bases not matched to a gene. As DNA, the CDR3 is TGCGCCAGCAGGGACAGGGGGACCGACTATGGCTACACCTTC. Amino acid sequence: CASRDRGTDYGYTF.

In its sample, this clone was seen many times. The J gene is TRBJ1-5, the V gene TRBV7-9; the D gene is possibly TRBD1 (5 bases). The ends were cut back, 3 bases at V and 3 bases at J, with 6 bases in the middle. Per germline, CDR1 SEHNR and CDR2 FQNEAQ (reference sequence). This CDR3 contains 13 residues. The CDR3 nucleotides read TGTGCCAGCAGCTTCAGGGACAATCAGCCCCAGCATTTT. It encodes CASSFRDNQPQHF.

In its sample, this clone was seen many times. This chain connects TRBV5-4 to TRBJ1-1; D unresolved. The CDR3 runs to 13 residues. V lost 2 bases and J 5 bases, leaving 10 bases between the germline ends. CDR1 is SGHNT and CDR2 is YYREEE in the germline V gene (reference sequence). In DNA, the CDR3 is TGTGCCAGCAGCTTCTACCTCAGGACTGAAGCTTTCTTT. This codes for CASSFYLRTEAFF.

There are many counts of this clone. This chain uses TRBV19 with TRBJ1-4; tentative D call: TRBD1 (5 bases). The CDR3 is made up of 14 amino acids. V was shortened by 8 bases and J by 8 bases, with 18 bases between the two germline ends. Germline CDR1 is LNHDA and CDR2 is SQIVND (reference sequence). CDR3: CASLDDRRKEKLFF. CDR3 sequence (DNA): TGTGCCAGTCTTGATGACAGAAGGAAAGAAAAACTGTTTTTT.

This clone was counted ten times or more. The chain has TRBV5-4 and TRBJ2-1, with D possibly TRBD2 on 6 matching bases. V lost 4 bases and J lost 2, with 19 bases in between. The germline gives CDR1 SGHNT, CDR2 YYREEE (reference sequence). The CDR3 length is 17 residues. CDR3 amino acids: CASSRTRGTATYNEQFF. Written as DNA, the CDR3 is TGTGCCAGCAGCCGAACGCGCGGGACCGCTACCTACAATGAGCAGTTCTTC.

This clone was seen repeatedly, ten times or more. The V and J genes are TRBV4-2 and TRBJ2-7; 14 nucleotides agree with TRBD2. V shed 7 bases, J shed 5 bases, and the junction held 7 bases outside the gene matches. Germline V gene data show CDR1 as LGHNA and CDR2 as YNFKEQ. The CDR3 runs to 15 residues. The CDR3 reads CASTSGTSGSHEQYF. The CDR3 coding sequence is TGTGCCAGCACTTCCGGGACTAGCGGGAGCCACGAGCAGTACTTC.

This clone was found many times. The chain combines TRBV25-1 with TRBJ2-7; D call uncertain. The CDR3 contains 14 residues. V was clipped by 6 bases and J by 2 bases, with 14 bases between them. Per germline, CDR1 MGHDK and CDR2 SYGVNS. The CDR3: CASSPPRGTYEQYF. The CDR3 DNA reads TGTGCCAGCAGCCCCCCGCGTGGTACCTACGAGCAGTACTTC.

This clone was found many times. V usage is TRBV28 and J usage is TRBJ2-7; tentatively, D is TRBD1 (6 bases). The CDR3 length is 16 residues. Germline V gene lookup returns CDR1 MDHEN and CDR2 SYDVKM. With 2 bases removed from V and 0 bases from J, the gap between germline ends came to 14 bases. The DNA for the CDR3 is TGTGCCAGCAGTTTAACCGGGACAATTAGCTCCTACGAGCAGTACTTC. Its protein product is CASSLTGTISSYEQYF.

This clone was seen repeatedly, ten times or more. This chain connects TRBV5-6 to TRBJ2-7; tentative D call: TRBD2 (5 bases). Trimming stripped 1 base from V and 3 bases from J, with 20 bases between. Per the germline V gene, CDR1 is SGHDT and CDR2 is YYEEEE. The length of the CDR3 is 17 residues. For the CDR3, the DNA is TGTGCCAGCAGCTTGCCTCGCGTGGGTAGCGCGATCTACGAGCAGTACTTC. It translates to CASSLPRVGSAIYEQYF.

This clone was recorded at least ten times. The J gene is TRBJ2-7, the V gene TRBV5-4; the match to TRBD2 covers 9 bases. J gave up 5 bases and V 2 bases, and 11 bases lay outside the gene matches. CDR1 and CDR2 from the germline V gene are SGHNT and YYREEE (reference sequence). The CDR3 length is 16 residues. The CDR3 DNA is TGTGCCAGCAGCTTTCCCGCTAGCGGGAAAGTTAACGAGCAGTACTTC. It is translated as CASSFPASGKVNEQYF.

This clone was counted many times. V usage is TRBV2 and J usage is TRBJ2-7; D is unclear. Trimming shortened V by 8 bases and J by 1 base, and 9 bases separated the two germline ends. The CDR3 sequence is 12 residues long. CDR1 is SNHLY and CDR2 is FYNNEI in the germline V gene. The CDR3 loop is CASGATSYEQYF. The CDR3 bases are TGTGCCAGCGGAGCGACTTCCTACGAGCAGTACTTC.

This clone has a count of ten or more. The J gene is TRBJ2-7, the V gene TRBV27; TRBD1 matches 7 bases. Germline-derived CDR1 and CDR2 are MNHEY and SMNVEV (reference sequence). V trimming: 2 bases; J trimming: 5 bases; junction bases outside the gene matches: 6. The CDR3 is 14 amino acids. The CDR3 is CASSLGQGVHEQYF. Here the CDR3 DNA reads TGTGCCAGCAGTTTAGGGCAGGGGGTCCACGAGCAGTACTTC.

This clone was counted at least ten times. The chain uses TRBV7-6 and TRBJ1-2; the match to TRBD1 covers 9 bases. The germline V gene encodes CDR1 SGHVS and CDR2 FNYEAQ. CDR3 length: 18 residues. V was pared by 4 bases and J by 2 bases, with 14 bases of the junction left unmatched. The CDR3 DNA is TGTGCCAGCAGCTCCCCAAGGGGACAGGGCCCCGGAAACTATGGCTACACCTTC. Protein sequence: CASSSPRGQGPGNYGYTF.

This clone came up many times. The V call is TRBV19, the J call TRBJ1-4; weak D call: TRBD1 (6 bases). Trimming removed 3 bases from V and 3 bases from J, with 11 bases in between. CDR1 is LNHDA, CDR2 SQIVND, per germline (reference sequence). The length of the CDR3 is 15 residues. CDR3 loop: CASSIEGGSNEKLFF. CDR3 in DNA: TGTGCCAGTAGTATCGAGGGGGGGTCTAATGAAAAACTGTTTTTT.

This clone was observed many times. V is TRBV30 and J is TRBJ2-1, with TRBD1 matching 11 bases. With V trimmed by 4 bases and J by 8 bases, 13 bases remained unmatched. Germline lookup yields CDR1 GTSNPN and CDR2 SVGIG (reference sequence). This CDR3 has 16 amino acids. The CDR3 nucleotides read TGTGCCTGGATTCCGAGGGACAGGGGGGTAAGGTATGAGCAGTTCTTC. Its protein product is CAWIPRDRGVRYEQFF.